Presented here are 30 T cell receptor beta chains from one specimen sequenced in a study of T cells in women clearing cervical HPV infection. Measured with immunoSEQ multiplex PCR; TCRdb has only the in-frame clones, and not every one. The sample yields about 48,000 clones, of which the top ten take up around 1.6%. The sequenced material came from blood buffy coat. These receptors came from a woman between 18 and 70 years old with a cervical HPV16 infection that either progressed to CIN3+ or cleared (not recorded which).

A note on this clone: The CDR3 end falls 3 residues outside the read, so it is completed with the germline J gene. The rearrangement links TRBV20-1 to TRBJ1-3; 7 nucleotides match TRBD1. The germline V gene has CDR1 DFQATT and CDR2 SNEGSKA (reference sequence). This CDR3 comprises 15 residues. V shed 3 bases and J 0 bases; nucleotides not matched to a gene: 5. The CDR3 bases that were read are TGCAGTGCTAGGGTACAGGGGTTCTCTGGAAACACC. Translated, it gives CSARVQGFSGNT. The full CDR3 is CSARVQGFSGNTIYF.

A note on this clone: The CDR3 extends 3 residues past the end of the read, so its final part is completed from the germline J gene. The chain uses TRBV30 and TRBJ2-4; 11 bases are a match to TRBD2. Germline CDR1 reads GTSNPN; CDR2 reads SVGIG (reference sequence). V shed 1 base, J shed 6 bases, and the junction held 5 bases outside the gene matches. The CDR3 covers 15 residues. The sequenced CDR3 bases are TGTGCCTGGAGTGCCCTAGCGGGGGGATTAAACATT. Its translation is CAWSALAGGLNI. The full CDR3 is CAWSALAGGLNIQYF. Supplemented by reference TRBV30 and TRBJ2-4, the full variable domain reads SQTIHQWPATLVQPVGSPLSLECTVEGTSNPNLYWYRQAAGRGLQLLFYSVGIGQISSEVPQNLSASRPQDRQFILSSKKLLLSDSGFYLCAWSALAGGLNIQYFGAGTRLSVL.

As regards this clone: The sequenced fragment ends 3 residues before the CDR3 boundary, so the rest is inferred from the germline J gene. The chain couples TRBV6-2 or TRBV6-3 to TRBJ1-1, with unresolved D. The CDR3 has 11 amino acids. The germline V gene encodes CDR1 MNHEY and CDR2 SVGEGT. V was shortened by 6 bases and J by 7 bases, with 9 bases between the two germline ends. The CDR3 is CASRSRLEAFF. Partial CDR3 DNA: TGTGCCAGCAGGTCGAGGCTTGAA.

Points on this clone: With the read ending 3 residues before the CDR3 end, the germline J gene is used to fill in that end. This chain joins TRBV30 and TRBJ2-2; D gene unclear. CDR1 and CDR2 from the germline V gene are GTSNPN and SVGIG (reference sequence). The CDR3 loop spans 13 amino acids. V lost 2 bases to trimming and J lost 4 bases, with 8 bases between them. CDR3 DNA, as far as it was read: TGTGCCTGGAGTAAGCTTTTCACCGGGGAG. Translation gives CAWSKLFTGE. Given in full, the CDR3 is CAWSKLFTGELFF.

To note about this clone: Sequencing ends 3 residues short of the CDR3 end; the germline J gene provides the rest. V usage is TRBV30 and J usage is TRBJ2-5, with TRBD2 matching 7 bases. The CDR3 consists of 15 residues. The germline V gene encodes CDR1 GTSNPN and CDR2 SVGIG (reference sequence). The V gene end was trimmed by 0 bases and the J gene end by 7 bases; junction bases not matched to a gene: 11. The CDR3 bases that were read are TGTGCCTGGAGTGTAGGGCTGGCGGGGAGGGGGACC. This codes for CAWSVGLAGRGT. The whole CDR3 is CAWSVGLAGRGTQYF.

With regard to this clone: The read comes to an end 3 residues before the CDR3 does, leaving the germline J gene to fill in the end. The chain carries TRBV10-3 and TRBJ1-4; D remains ambiguous. This CDR3 is built from 15 residues. The germline gives CDR1 ENHRY, CDR2 SYGVKD. V was cut by 5 bases and J by 0 bases, with 10 bases left in between. The CDR3 is CAISPDTATNEKLFF. CDR3 DNA, as far as it was read: TGTGCCATCAGTCCCGACACGGCAACTAATGAAAAA.

Details on this clone: With the read ending 3 residues before the CDR3 end, the germline J gene is used to fill in that end. The chain has TRBV28 and TRBJ2-6, with 7 bases that match TRBD1. In germline, CDR1 is MDHEN, CDR2 SYDVKM. The CDR3 spans 14 residues. J lost 4 bases, V lost 5 bases, and 2 bases had no gene match. Here the CDR3 reads CASSEDRGANVLTF. The sequenced CDR3 bases are TGTGCCAGCAGTGAGGACAGGGGGGCCAACGTC.

In the case of this clone: Sequencing ends 3 residues short of the CDR3 end; the germline J gene provides the rest. The chain recombines TRBV5-1 with TRBJ2-2, with D tentatively TRBD2 (6 bases). V lost 0 bases to trimming and J lost 4 bases, with 13 bases between them. The CDR3 is made up of 16 amino acids. Germline V gives CDR1 SGHRS, CDR2 YFSETQ. CDR3 DNA (partial): TGCGCCAGCAGCTTGGCCAGGGCGGGGACCACCGGGGAG. Translation: CASSLARAGTTGE. The entire CDR3 sequence reads CASSLARAGTTGELFF. Full variable domain (remainder filled in from reference TRBV5-1 and TRBJ2-2): KAGVTQTPRYLIKTRGQQVTLSCSPISGHRSVSWYQQTPGQGLQFLFEYFSETQRNKGNFPGRFSGRQFSNSRSEMNVSTLELGDSALYLCASSLARAGTTGELFFGEGSRLTVL.

As to this clone: The read ends 3 residues early relative to the CDR3; the germline J gene fills the gap. The V and J genes are TRBV20-1 and TRBJ2-4; weak D call: TRBD1 (6 bases). V lost 4 bases to trimming and J lost 0 bases, with 13 bases between them. The CDR3 runs to 15 residues. Germline V gene lookup returns CDR1 DFQATT and CDR2 SNEGSKA (reference sequence). CDR3 loop: CSATGTPQAKNIQYF. Partial CDR3 DNA: TGCAGTGCTACCGGGACACCTCAAGCCAAAAACATT.

Details on this clone: The read ends 3 residues shy of where the CDR3 ends; the end is completed using the germline J gene. The chain combines TRBV29-1 with TRBJ1-1, with 10 bases aligning to TRBD1. Germline V gene data show CDR1 as SQVTM and CDR2 as ANQGSEA. The CDR3 is 12 residues long. V was clipped by 7 bases and J by 5 bases; unmatched bases: 4. Partial CDR3 DNA: TGCAGCGGCGGACAGGGGGGAACTGAA. Translated, it gives CSGGQGGTE. The CDR3 as a whole reads CSGGQGGTEAFF.

For this clone: The read gets to within 3 residues of the CDR3 end, and the germline J gene fills in the rest. The chain employs TRBV18 and TRBJ2-5, with TRBD1 matching 10 bases. This CDR3 contains 15 residues. With 3 bases clipped from V and 4 bases from J, the junction kept 5 bases outside the gene matches. Germline values: CDR1 KGHSH, CDR2 LQKENI. CDR3 protein: CASSPRQGAGETQYF. Incomplete CDR3 DNA: TGTGCCAGCTCACCGAGACAGGGGGCGGGAGAGACC.

Details on this clone: The DNA ends 3 residues before the CDR3 does, and the rest of the CDR3 is filled in from the germline J gene. V usage is TRBV19 and J usage is TRBJ2-1, with TRBD1 identical over 12 bases. CDR1 and CDR2 (germline): LNHDA, SQIVND (reference sequence). The CDR3 spans 14 residues. After removal of 5 bases from V and 9 bases from J, the junction contained 5 bases not matched to a gene. The covered CDR3 bases are TGTGCCAGTAGTCCGGGACAGGGGGCGGGTGAG. It codes for CASSPGQGAGE. The full CDR3 reads CASSPGQGAGEQFF.

As concerns this clone: Read coverage stops 3 residues before the CDR3 terminus; the germline J gene supplies the remainder. The chain employs TRBV7-9 and TRBJ2-7; TRBD2 is a possible D gene (6 bases). Trimming stripped 8 bases from V and 2 bases from J, with 16 bases between. This CDR3 is 14 amino acids long. Looked up from germline, CDR1 is SEHNR and CDR2 is FQNEAQ (reference sequence). Incomplete CDR3 DNA: TGTGCCAGCGGGCGGGACTCCCCTCCCTACGAG. It yields the protein CASGRDSPPYE. The complete CDR3 reads CASGRDSPPYEQYF.

Details on this clone: Read coverage stops 3 residues before the CDR3 terminus; the germline J gene supplies the remainder. The genes are TRBV29-1 and TRBJ2-7, with 8 bases lining up with TRBD2. The CDR3 loop spans 13 amino acids. The germline gives CDR1 SQVTM, CDR2 ANQGSEA. The junction had 3 bases not matched to a gene; V was cut back by 2 bases and J by 3 bases. The CDR3 reads CSVEYGGGYEQYF. Incomplete CDR3 DNA: TGCAGCGTTGAATACGGGGGGGGCTACGAG.

Regarding this clone: The CDR3 is cut off 3 residues early in the read; its end comes from the germline J gene. The V call is TRBV30, the J call TRBJ2-1, with TRBD2 matching over 9 bases. CDR3 length equals 19 residues. Germline V lookup: CDR1 GTSNPN, CDR2 SVGIG (reference sequence). The V segment lost 1 base and the J segment 8 bases; nucleotides outside the gene matches: 21. CDR3: CAWSGLGQGLASAQYEQFF. The covered CDR3 bases are TGTGCCTGGAGTGGACTTGGGCAGGGACTAGCCTCCGCTCAGTATGAG.

A remark on this clone: The sequenced fragment ends 3 residues before the CDR3 boundary, so the rest is inferred from the germline J gene. V usage is TRBV5-6 and J usage is TRBJ2-5, with 7 nucleotides matching TRBD1. V gave up 3 bases and J gave up 5 bases; unmatched junction bases: 7. CDR1 and CDR2 (germline): SGHDT, YYEEEE. This CDR3 is 14 amino acids long. The CDR3 reads CASSSDRYFETQYF. The sequenced part of the CDR3 DNA is TGTGCCAGCAGCTCGGACAGGTATTTTGAGACC. Together with reference TRBV5-6 and TRBJ2-5, the CDR3 gives the full variable domain: DAGVTQSPTHLIKTRGQQVTLRCSPKSGHDTVSWYQQALGQGPQFIFQYYEEEERQRGNFPDRFSGHQFPNYSSELNVNALLLGDSALYLCASSSDRYFETQYFGPGTRLLVL.

For this clone: The sequenced fragment ends 3 residues before the CDR3 boundary, so the rest is inferred from the germline J gene. This chain links TRBV7-8 with TRBJ2-3; TRBD2 matches at 10 bases. V gave up 2 bases and J gave up 5 bases; unmatched junction bases: 4. Germline CDR1 reads SGHVS; CDR2 reads FQNEAQ. The CDR3 consists of 15 residues. The part of the CDR3 DNA that was read is TGTGCCAGCAGCTTAACTAGCGGGGCCGTAGATACG. Amino acids: CASSLTSGAVDT. The entire CDR3 reads CASSLTSGAVDTQYF. The entire variable domain, with the rest obtained from reference TRBV7-8 and TRBJ2-3, is as follows: GAGVSQSPRYKVAKRGQDVALRCDPISGHVSLFWYQQALGQGPEFLTYFQNEAQLDKSGLPSDRFFAERPEGSVSTLKIQRTQQEDSAVYLCASSLTSGAVDTQYFGPGTRLTVL.

Remarks on this clone: The read is 3 residues too short to cover the CDR3 end, so that end is filled in from the germline J gene. V and J are TRBV11-3 and TRBJ2-5; a weak D match, TRBD1 (5 bases). The V and J ends lost 0 bases and 5 bases respectively, with 13 bases between them. Per germline, CDR1 SGHNT and CDR2 YENEEA. The CDR3 contains 15 residues. The sequenced part of the CDR3 DNA is TGTGCCAGCAGCTTAGACAGTGGGGCGCGGGAGACC. This translates into CASSLDSGARET. The entire CDR3 is CASSLDSGARETQYF. Full variable domain (rest looked up from reference TRBV11-3 and TRBJ2-5): EAGVVQSPRYKIIEKKQPVAFWCNPISGHNTLYWYLQNLGQGPELLIRYENEEAVDDSQLPKDRFSAERLKGVDSTLKIQPAELGDSAVYLCASSLDSGARETQYFGPGTRLLVL.

Concerning this clone itself: The read terminates 3 residues ahead of where the CDR3 ends, so the germline J gene completes it. V and J are TRBV19 and TRBJ1-5, with D perhaps TRBD1 (5 bases). Trimming took 7 bases from V and 1 from J, leaving 11 bases between them. This CDR3 region has 14 residues. Germline assignment: CDR1 LNHDA and CDR2 SQIVND (reference sequence). The CDR3 sequence: CASTDGQSNQPQHF. The CDR3 bases that were read are TGTGCCAGTACCGACGGACAAAGCAATCAGCCC.

With respect to this clone: The CDR3 end falls 3 residues outside the read, so it is completed with the germline J gene. The same CDR3 also results from other DNA sequences found in this sample. This chain joins TRBV11-3 and TRBJ1-1; the D is unclear. CDR1 is SGHNT and CDR2 is YENEEA in the germline V gene. The CDR3 is 13 residues long. V lost 2 bases to trimming and J lost 0 bases, with 4 bases between them. CDR3 amino acids: CASSLSVNTEAFF. CDR3 DNA, as far as it was read: TGTGCCAGCAGCTTAAGCGTGAACACTGAA.

On this clone: Read coverage stops 3 residues before the CDR3 terminus; the germline J gene supplies the remainder. The chain carries TRBV20-1 and TRBJ2-3, with 10 nucleotides matching TRBD2. The germline CDR1 and CDR2 sequences are DFQATT and SNEGSKA (reference sequence). V shed 0 bases, J shed 0 bases, and the junction held 3 bases outside the gene matches. This CDR3 contains 16 residues. CDR3 sequence: CSARDWTSGSTDTQYF. Partial CDR3 DNA: TGCAGTGCTAGAGACTGGACTAGCGGTAGCACAGATACG.

As regards this clone: It is unclear where the CDR3 begins or ends on the DNA, so no DNA is shown, and the CDR3 is as TCRdb lists it. CDR3 sequence reads: CASSSSDRVGNQPQHF. The chain couples TRBV6-2 or TRBV6-3 to TRBJ1-5; the table calls TRBD1, which could not be checked here. Germline-derived CDR1 and CDR2 are MNHEY and SVGEGT. Both ends counted, the CDR3 spans 16 residues.

Comments on this clone: The read gets to within 3 residues of the CDR3 end, and the germline J gene fills in the rest. The chain has TRBV6-2 or TRBV6-3 and TRBJ2-3; 14 nucleotides match TRBD2. Germline V gives CDR1 MNHEY, CDR2 SVGEGT. Trimming at V came to 9 bases and at J to 5 bases, leaving 4 bases not matched to a gene. The CDR3 covers 14 residues. CDR3 bases read: TGTGCCAGTGGGACTAGCGGGGGACTAGATACG. Amino acid sequence: CASGTSGGLDT. The entire CDR3 protein is CASGTSGGLDTQYF.

A word on this clone: Sequencing ends 3 residues short of the CDR3 end; the germline J gene provides the rest. This chain joins TRBV7-3 and TRBJ2-6; D ambiguous. This CDR3 region has 17 residues. Looked up from germline, CDR1 is SGHTA and CDR2 is FQGTGA. Trimming removed 2 bases at V and 0 bases at J, with 11 bases between. CDR3 bases read: TGTGCCAGCAGCTTAGATCACAGTGGCTCTGGGGCCAACGTC. It specifies CASSLDHSGSGANV. The full CDR3 is CASSLDHSGSGANVLTF.

In regard to this clone: The DNA ends 3 residues before the CDR3 does, and the rest of the CDR3 is filled in from the germline J gene. The rearrangement links TRBV6-4 to TRBJ2-1; D is possibly TRBD1 or TRBD2 (5 bases each). This CDR3 has 14 residues. In germline, CDR1 is MRHNA, CDR2 SNTAGT. Trimming shortened V by 3 bases and J by 6 bases, and 12 bases separated the two germline ends. The sequenced part of the CDR3 DNA is TGTGCCAGCAGTGAAGAGGGGTGGATCAATGAG. Translation gives CASSEEGWINE. The whole CDR3 sequence is CASSEEGWINEQFF.

With respect to this clone: With the read ending 3 residues before the CDR3 end, the germline J gene is used to fill in that end. The chain has TRBV7-6 and TRBJ1-1, with 7 bases lining up with TRBD1. The CDR3 is made up of 13 amino acids. After removal of 5 bases from V and 7 bases from J, the junction contained 7 bases not matched to a gene. The germline CDR1 and CDR2 sequences are SGHVS and FNYEAQ. The CDR3 protein is CASSPGDRNEAFF. The covered CDR3 bases are TGTGCCAGCAGCCCGGGGGACAGAAATGAA.

Regarding this clone: The read halts 3 residues ahead of the CDR3 end, with the missing end drawn from the germline J gene. V usage is TRBV13 and J usage is TRBJ2-1; 9 nucleotides line up with TRBD1. The CDR3 sequence is 14 residues long. The germline gives CDR1 PRHDT, CDR2 FYEKMQ (reference sequence). V shed 3 bases and J 8 bases; nucleotides not matched to a gene: 5. CDR3 DNA (partial): TGTGCCAGCAGCTTTCCGGGACAGGGTCATGAG. It translates to CASSFPGQGHE. The complete CDR3 reads CASSFPGQGHEQFF.

Worth noting for this clone: The CDR3 is cut off 3 residues early in the read; its end comes from the germline J gene. The gene calls are TRBV10-2 and TRBJ2-1, with D tentatively TRBD2 (5 bases). The V and J ends lost 3 bases and 7 bases respectively, with 10 bases between them. Germline CDR1 reads WSHSY; CDR2 reads SAAADI. The CDR3 sequence is 13 residues long. The CDR3 sequence: CASSDTRSNEQFF. The sequenced part of the CDR3 DNA is TGCGCCAGCAGTGATACTAGATCAAATGAG.

As for this clone: Read coverage stops 3 residues before the CDR3 terminus; the germline J gene supplies the remainder. V and J are TRBV19 and TRBJ2-1, with 16 bases matching TRBD2. V shed 5 bases, J shed 9 bases, and the junction held 10 bases outside the gene matches. The CDR3 is 17 residues long. In germline, CDR1 is LNHDA, CDR2 SQIVND (reference sequence). The covered CDR3 bases are TGTGCCAGTAGTCCCTCCCCCGGGACTAGCGGGGGGGGTGAG. Residues: CASSPSPGTSGGGE. The whole CDR3 sequence reads CASSPSPGTSGGGEQFF.

About this clone: The read falls 3 residues short of the CDR3 end, and the missing part is taken from the germline J gene. The chain joins TRBV27 to TRBJ2-5, with 7 bases lining up with TRBD2. Unmatched junction bases numbered 9, after V lost 7 bases and J lost 4 bases. The germline gives CDR1 MNHEY, CDR2 SMNVEV (reference sequence). CDR3 length: 14 amino acids. CDR3 loop: CASKPSGYLETQYF. The sequenced part of the CDR3 DNA is TGTGCCAGCAAGCCTAGCGGTTACCTAGAGACC.